Presented here are 26 T cell receptor beta chains from one specimen sequenced in a study of cytomegalovirus exposure and HLA in healthy donors. Amplification used 60 Vbeta primers and 13 Jbeta primers. TCRdb's table, derived via immunoSEQ multiplex PCR, lists solely in-frame clones and lacks some. The sample records fewer than 180,000 clones, approximately 85% being singletons. Material: PBMCs. These receptors all come from a man aged 50 or older in good health and CMV-seropositive.

The rearrangement links TRBV5-1 to TRBJ2-5; a weak D match, TRBD2 (5 bases). The CDR3 extends over 14 amino acids. Between the trimmed V and J ends, which lost 1 base and 5 bases, there was a span of 12 bases. Germline loops: CDR1 SGHRS, CDR2 YFSETQ. The CDR3 nucleotides are TGCGCCAGCAGCTTGACGGGAACGGGGGAGACCCAGTACTTC. Encoded protein: CASSLTGTGETQYF.

The chain couples TRBV5-5 to TRBJ1-4; D not resolved. V shed 0 bases and J shed 6 bases, with 6 bases lying between them. This CDR3 is 13 amino acids long. The germline gives CDR1 SGHKS, CDR2 YYEKEE (reference sequence). CDR3 in DNA: TGTGCCAGCAGCTTGGACATCGATGAAAAACTGTTTTTT. This codes for CASSLDIDEKLFF.

J is TRBJ1-2 and V is TRBV5-1; tentative D call: TRBD1 (6 bases). CDR1 and CDR2 from the germline V gene are SGHRS and YFSETQ. Trimming stripped 1 base from V and 8 bases from J, with 18 bases between. This CDR3 has 15 residues. Written as DNA, the CDR3 is TGCGCCAGCAGCTTGCAGGGGACGCATACAACGGGCTACACCTTC. Translating it yields CASSLQGTHTTGYTF.

V usage is TRBV5-1 and J usage is TRBJ2-7; tentatively, D is TRBD2 (5 bases). The germline V and J ends were trimmed by 4 bases and 0 bases, with 17 bases remaining between them. This CDR3 has 16 amino acids. Germline loops: CDR1 SGHRS, CDR2 YFSETQ. Here the CDR3 reads CASSRGISGSSYEQYF. The CDR3 DNA is TGCGCCAGCAGCAGAGGGATTTCCGGAAGCTCCTACGAGCAGTACTTC.

The V gene is TRBV7-2, the J gene TRBJ2-7; the D gene is possibly TRBD2 (6 bases). The CDR3 extends over 16 amino acids. V was clipped by 6 bases and J by 5 bases, with 23 bases between them. The germline gives CDR1 SGHTA, CDR2 FQGNSA. Written as DNA, the CDR3 is TGTGCCAGCAGTCCATCTGAGGCGGGGTCCAGGGACGAGCAGTACTTC. This codes for CASSPSEAGSRDEQYF.

This clone was picked up one time. This chain uses TRBV25-1 with TRBJ2-3, with 11 nucleotides matching TRBD2. V trimming: 3 bases; J trimming: 1 base; junction bases outside the gene matches: 0. The length of the CDR3 is 15 residues. Germline CDR1 MGHDK, CDR2 SYGVNS. Written as DNA, the CDR3 is TGTGCCAGCAGTGAGGGACTAGCGGGCACAGATACGCAGTATTTT. Its protein is CASSEGLAGTDTQYF.

The chain links TRBV6-1 to TRBJ2-2; TRBD1 matches 9 bases. Germline CDR1 reads MNHNS; CDR2 reads SASEGT. The CDR3 length is 15 residues. The V segment lost 7 bases and the J segment 3 bases; nucleotides outside the gene matches: 6. The CDR3 DNA sequence: TGTGCCAGCACCGGACAGGGGTTGCACACCGGGGAGCTGTTTTTT. This gives the protein CASTGQGLHTGELFF.

J is TRBJ1-1 and V is TRBV27; D not resolved. V was cut by 6 bases and J by 3 bases, with 8 bases left in between. Germline V gene lookup returns CDR1 MNHEY and CDR2 SMNVEV (reference sequence). The CDR3 has 12 amino acids. Here the CDR3 reads CASRKEHTEAFF. The CDR3 DNA sequence: TGTGCCAGCAGGAAGGAGCACACTGAAGCTTTCTTT.

This clone appeared a single time. This chain joins TRBV5-1 and TRBJ2-3; no reliable D call. Germline CDR1 reads SGHRS; CDR2 reads YFSETQ. Trimming pared 4 bases from V and 6 bases from J, leaving 9 bases between. This CDR3 spans 12 amino acids. The CDR3 is CASSARWDTQYF. In DNA form, the CDR3 reads TGCGCCAGCAGCGCCCGGTGGGATACGCAGTATTTT.

To note about this clone: Germline is not matched at one junction end, which may reflect a read error. This rearrangement joins TRBV7-9 to TRBJ1-2; D is ambiguous. The CDR3 consists of 11 residues. Germline CDR1 SEHNR, CDR2 FQNEAQ (reference sequence). CDR3 in amino acids: CSSSVNYGYTF. The CDR3 coding sequence is TGTTCCAGCAGCGTAAACTATGGCTACACCTTC.

The V and J genes are TRBV10-1 and TRBJ2-1, with D possibly being TRBD2 (6 bases). Between the trimmed V and J ends, which lost 6 bases and 6 bases, there was a span of 18 bases. The CDR3 consists of 15 residues. Germline V gene lookup returns CDR1 WNHNN and CDR2 SYGVQD (reference sequence). CDR3 sequence reads: CASRLDGRTGNEQFF. The CDR3 DNA reads TGCGCCAGCAGATTAGACGGGAGAACCGGCAATGAGCAGTTCTTC.

This chain joins TRBV5-1 and TRBJ2-2; TRBD1 aligns across 9 bases. The trim removed 0 bases at V and 6 bases at J, leaving 0 bases unmatched. The germline V gene has CDR1 SGHRS and CDR2 YFSETQ. The CDR3 sequence is 14 residues long. CDR3 nucleotides: TGCGCCAGCAGCTTGGGGACAGGGGCCGGGGAGCTGTTTTTT. As protein: CASSLGTGAGELFF.

The CDR3 reads CASGLQGTREQYF. The CDR3 coding sequence is TGTGCTAGTGGTTTGCAGGGGACGAGGGAGCAGTACTTC. This sequence joins TRBV12-5 and TRBJ2-7, with D perhaps matching TRBD1 (6 bases). Germline loops: CDR1 LGHNT, CDR2 FRNRAP. V was clipped by 2 bases and J by 7 bases, with 12 bases between them. CDR3 size: 13 residues.

CDR3 in DNA: TGTGCCAGCAGCAGGACAGGGGCTAGGGATAATTCACCCCTCCACTTT. Its translation: CASSRTGARDNSPLHF. The chain employs TRBV9 and TRBJ1-6, with TRBD1 matching over 9 bases. This CDR3 is built from 16 residues. The germline gives CDR1 SGDLS, CDR2 YYNGEE. V lost 4 bases, J lost 5 bases, and 7 bases stayed unmatched.

The V call is TRBV5-8, the J call TRBJ2-1, with 7 bases identical to TRBD1. Germline loops: CDR1 SGHTS, CDR2 YDEGEE. The CDR3 consists of 15 residues. V lost 0 bases to trimming and J lost 8 bases; unmatched junction nucleotides: 8. The CDR3 DNA is TGTGCCAGCAGCTTGGGTGCCACAGGGGTACATGAGCAGTTCTTC. Protein product: CASSLGATGVHEQFF.

The chain combines TRBV2 with TRBJ1-1; no reliable D call. Between the trimmed V and J ends, which lost 4 bases and 0 bases, there was a span of 9 bases. The CDR3 runs 14 residues. Germline V CDR1 and CDR2: SNHLY, FYNNEI. The CDR3 region has the DNA TGTGCCAGCAGTGCGGAGAGCATGAACACTGAAGCTTTCTTT. It codes for CASSAESMNTEAFF.

The chain recombines TRBV9 with TRBJ2-7; 9 bases match TRBD1. The CDR3 is 15 amino acids. Germline loops: CDR1 SGDLS, CDR2 YYNGEE. V gave up 2 bases and J gave up 5 bases; unmatched junction bases: 8. The CDR3 is CASSVGGTGQNEQYF. The CDR3 nucleotides read TGTGCCAGCAGCGTGGGAGGGACAGGGCAGAACGAGCAGTACTTC.

This clone has a handful of counts. V is TRBV19 and J is TRBJ1-1; 7 bases are shared with TRBD1. The CDR3 has 14 amino acids. CDR1 and CDR2 from the germline V gene are LNHDA and SQIVND (reference sequence). After removal of 8 bases from V and 0 bases from J, the junction contained 6 bases not matched to a gene. The CDR3 DNA is TGTGCCAGTGGAGCTGACAGGGTGAACACTGAAGCTTTCTTT. Translation: CASGADRVNTEAFF. Filled out from reference TRBV19 and TRBJ1-1, the complete variable domain reads DGGITQSPKYLFRKEGQNVTLSCEQNLNHDAMYWYRQDPGQGLRLIYYSQIVNDFQKGDIAEGYSVSREKKESFPLTVTSAQKNPTAFYLCASGADRVNTEAFFGQGTRLTVV.

The chain carries TRBV4-2 and TRBJ1-1, with 7 bases fitting TRBD1. The germline V gene encodes CDR1 LGHNA and CDR2 YNFKEQ. The CDR3 sequence is 16 residues long. Trimming took 4 bases from V and 4 from J; bases not matched to a gene: 12. In DNA form, the CDR3 reads TGTGCCAGCAGCCGCCCAAGCCAGGGGGTGGCCACTGAAGCTTTCTTT. Translated: CASSRPSQGVATEAFF.

The rearrangement joins TRBV6-1 to TRBJ2-7; 8 bases agree with TRBD1. V lost 5 bases to trimming and J lost 9 bases; unmatched junction nucleotides: 15. The germline gives CDR1 MNHNS, CDR2 SASEGT. The CDR3 totals 15 residues. The CDR3 DNA follows: TGTGCCAGCAGTCCACCAACTGGGACAGGCAAACGGCAGTACTTC. Its translation is CASSPPTGTGKRQYF.

The chain uses TRBV5-1 and TRBJ2-7; 7 nucleotides agree with TRBD1. The CDR3 runs to 15 residues. The germline CDR1 and CDR2 sequences are SGHRS and YFSETQ. Trimming took 5 bases from V and 2 from J; bases not matched to a gene: 10. The CDR3 nucleotides read TGCGCCAGCAGTTCCACAGGGGCCATAACCTACGAGCAGTACTTC. The encoded protein is CASSSTGAITYEQYF.

The chain is built from TRBV29-1 and TRBJ2-5; 8 nucleotides match TRBD1. There are 13 residues in the CDR3. Germline loops: CDR1 SQVTM, CDR2 ANQGSEA. V gave up 7 bases and J gave up 1 base; unmatched junction bases: 5. DNA of the CDR3: TGCAGCGCCGAAGGACAGGGCCAAGAGACCCAGTACTTC. This encodes CSAEGQGQETQYF.

This clone has only a few counts. This sequence joins TRBV5-1 and TRBJ1-2, with TRBD1 matching 8 bases. There are 15 residues in the CDR3. V lost 4 bases, J lost 1 base, and 6 bases stayed unmatched. The germline gives CDR1 SGHRS, CDR2 YFSETQ. The CDR3 protein is CASSPGDRINYGYTF. The CDR3 coding sequence is TGCGCCAGCAGCCCGGGGGACAGGATTAACTATGGCTACACCTTC.

The rearrangement links TRBV7-2 to TRBJ2-1; TRBD2 matches at 8 bases. CDR3 length: 13 amino acids. The germline gives CDR1 SGHTA, CDR2 FQGNSA. Trimming cost V 3 bases and J 9 bases; bases outside gene matches: 4. The CDR3, as DNA: TGTGCCAGCAGCTTGGGACTAGGAACTGAGCAGTTCTTC. Amino acids: CASSLGLGTEQFF.

V and J are TRBV18 and TRBJ2-7, with 9 nucleotides matching TRBD1. The CDR3 consists of 14 residues. The junction had 5 bases not matched to a gene; V was cut back by 5 bases and J by 3 bases. Germline V gene lookup returns CDR1 KGHSH and CDR2 LQKENI. The CDR3 reads CASSAEGQGYEQYF. The CDR3 coding sequence is TGTGCCAGCTCAGCGGAGGGACAGGGCTACGAGCAGTACTTC.

The J gene is TRBJ2-3, the V gene TRBV10-3, with 16 nucleotides matching TRBD2. This CDR3 contains 20 residues. Germline V gene sequence: CDR1 ENHRY, CDR2 SYGVKD. The trim removed 7 bases at V and 0 bases at J, leaving 13 bases unmatched. The DNA of the CDR3 is TGTGCCATCAAGCGGACTCCGGGACTAGCGGGAGGGAGGAGCACAGATACGCAGTATTTT. Translated, it gives CAIKRTPGLAGGRSTDTQYF.